This TCR beta chain originates from a study of Graves' ophthalmopathy and Graves' hyperthyroidism. Turning to the study itself: Stable hyperthyroidism referred to disease that showed no ophthalmopathy within 18 months of follow-up.

On this clonotype: Its antigen is undetermined.

Study observations and caveats: Appearing in blood as well were most expanded thyroid clonotypes above 0.001 frequency. Separation of ophthalmopathy from stable hyperthyroidism was achieved by a 13-signature model, at approximately 88% sensitivity and 81.08% specificity.

Transcripts of RNA were the source for amplifying TCR beta CDR3 regions. The first-round RT-PCR employed HTBI primers together with the Qiagen OneStep RT-PCR kit. A multiplex PCR was then performed as the second round. TCRdb re-derived calls from the multiplex PCR reads in MiXCR, one entry per CDR3 protein. The data show roughly 1.1 million distinct CDR3 sequences, approximately 35% seen once. Looked up from germline, CDR1 is SGHAT and CDR2 is FQNNGV. The CDR3 consists of 15 residues. Trimming took 0 bases from V and 1 from J, leaving 9 bases between them. The authors diagnosed from clinical symptoms, serum thyroxine, TRAb, thyroid ultrasound and orbital computed tomography.

This TCR came from an adult man with Graves' hyperthyroidism. Source material: peripheral blood or thyroid tissue (not recorded which). V is TRBV11-2 and J is TRBJ2-5; maybe TRBD2 (5 bases). DNA of the CDR3: TGTGCCAGCAGCTTAGATTGGACTCCCCAAGAGACCCAGTACTTC. Translating gives CASSLDWTPQETQYF.